In its sample, the clone carrying this T cell receptor beta chain was seen many times. Its antigen remains unknown. Constant-segment primers served in 5'RACE that generated TCR alpha and TCR beta cDNA libraries bearing sample barcodes and UMIs. TCRdb reprocessed the 5' RACE reads with MiXCR, giving one entry per CDR3 protein. The repertoire includes some 120,000 distinct CDR3 sequences, roughly 6% of them detected once, and 2% to 2.5% sits in the top ten. These data are taken from a study of T-cell memory formation after mild COVID-19. Study-level background: Clusters were largely donor specific.

Findings and limits, study-wide: Pre-infection memory already had some responding clones, implying cross-reactive memory joined. Later expanders leaned toward CD4+, whereas clones contracting from day 15 to 85 were balanced CD4/CD8.

Sequenced input: PBMCs or a T cell subset sorted from them (not recorded which). This TCR derives from an adult woman who had mild COVID-19 (a few samples of this study predate the infection). Cell type and time point are not known.

This CDR3 reads CASRLAGPVEQYF. For the CDR3, the DNA is TGTGCCAGCAGACTAGCGGGACCTGTCGAGCAGTACTTC. The chain has TRBV12-3 or TRBV12-4 and TRBJ2-7; 10 bases are shared with TRBD2. CDR3 size: 13 residues. V trimming: 6 bases; J trimming: 6 bases; junction bases outside the gene matches: 5.